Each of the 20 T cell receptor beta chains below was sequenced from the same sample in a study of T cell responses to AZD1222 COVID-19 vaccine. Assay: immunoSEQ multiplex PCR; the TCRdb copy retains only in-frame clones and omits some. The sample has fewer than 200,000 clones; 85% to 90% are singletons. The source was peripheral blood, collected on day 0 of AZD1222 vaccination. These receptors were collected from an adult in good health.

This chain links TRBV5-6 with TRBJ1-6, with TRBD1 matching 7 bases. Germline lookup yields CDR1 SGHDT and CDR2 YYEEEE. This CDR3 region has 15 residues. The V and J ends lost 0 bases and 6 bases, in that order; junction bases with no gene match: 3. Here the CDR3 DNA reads TGTGCCAGCAGCTTGGAGGACAGGATTAATTCACCCCTCCACTTT. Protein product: CASSLEDRINSPLHF.

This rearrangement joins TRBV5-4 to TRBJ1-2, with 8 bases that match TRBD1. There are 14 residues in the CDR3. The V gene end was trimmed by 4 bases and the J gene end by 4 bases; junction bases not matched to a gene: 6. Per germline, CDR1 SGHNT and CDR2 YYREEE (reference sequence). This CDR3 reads CASSPGQGTYGYTF. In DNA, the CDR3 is TGTGCCAGCAGCCCCGGACAGGGCACCTATGGCTACACCTTC.

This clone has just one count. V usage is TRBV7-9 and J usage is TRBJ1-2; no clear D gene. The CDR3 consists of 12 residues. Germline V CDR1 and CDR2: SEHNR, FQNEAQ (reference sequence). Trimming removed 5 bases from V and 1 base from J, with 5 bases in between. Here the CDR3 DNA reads TGTGCCAGCAGCCAGGATAACTATGGCTACACCTTC. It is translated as CASSQDNYGYTF. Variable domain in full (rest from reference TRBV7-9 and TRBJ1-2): DTGVSQNPRHKITKRGQNVTFRCDPISEHNRLYWYRQTLGQGPEFLTYFQNEAQLEKSRLLSDRFSAERPKGSFSTLEIQRTEQGDSAMYLCASSQDNYGYTFGSGTRLTVV.

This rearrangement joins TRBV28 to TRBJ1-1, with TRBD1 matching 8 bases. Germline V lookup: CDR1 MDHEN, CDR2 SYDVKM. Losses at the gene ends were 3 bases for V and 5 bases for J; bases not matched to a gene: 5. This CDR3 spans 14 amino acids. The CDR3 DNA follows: TGTGCCAGCAGTTTCCAGGGGGCGAGGACTGAAGCTTTCTTT. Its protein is CASSFQGARTEAFF.

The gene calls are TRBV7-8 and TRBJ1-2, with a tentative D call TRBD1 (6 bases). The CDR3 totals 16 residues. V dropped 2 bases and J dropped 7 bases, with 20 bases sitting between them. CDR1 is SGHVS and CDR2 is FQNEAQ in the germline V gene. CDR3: CASSLRTGGGLSGYTF. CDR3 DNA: TGTGCCAGCAGCTTACGCACAGGAGGGGGTCTGAGTGGCTACACCTTC.

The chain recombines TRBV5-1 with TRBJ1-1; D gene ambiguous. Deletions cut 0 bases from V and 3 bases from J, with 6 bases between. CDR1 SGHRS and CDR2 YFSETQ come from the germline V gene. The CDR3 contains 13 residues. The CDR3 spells CASSLDGYTEAFF. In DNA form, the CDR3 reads TGCGCCAGCAGCTTGGACGGATACACTGAAGCTTTCTTT.

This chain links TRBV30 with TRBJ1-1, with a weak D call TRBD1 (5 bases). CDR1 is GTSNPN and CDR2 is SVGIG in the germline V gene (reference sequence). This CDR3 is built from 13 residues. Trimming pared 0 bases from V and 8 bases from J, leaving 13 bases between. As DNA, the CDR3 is TGTGCCTGGAGTGTACTACCGGCAGGGGAAGCTTTCTTT. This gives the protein CAWSVLPAGEAFF.

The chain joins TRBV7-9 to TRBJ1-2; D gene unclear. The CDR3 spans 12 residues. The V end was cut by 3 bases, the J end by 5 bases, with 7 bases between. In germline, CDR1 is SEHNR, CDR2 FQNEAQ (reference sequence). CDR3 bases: TGTGCCAGCAGCTTGCAAGATTATGGCTACACCTTC. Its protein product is CASSLQDYGYTF.

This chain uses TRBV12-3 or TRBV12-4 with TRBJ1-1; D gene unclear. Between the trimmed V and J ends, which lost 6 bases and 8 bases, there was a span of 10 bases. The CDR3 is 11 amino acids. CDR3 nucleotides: TGTGCCAGCAGCAGGAGAGGAGAAGCTTTCTTT. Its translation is CASSRRGEAFF.

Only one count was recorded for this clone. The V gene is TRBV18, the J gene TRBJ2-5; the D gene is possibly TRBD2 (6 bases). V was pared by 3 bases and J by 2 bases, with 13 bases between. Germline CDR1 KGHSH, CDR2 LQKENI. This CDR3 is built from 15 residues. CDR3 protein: CASSPPGLTQETQYF. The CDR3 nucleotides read TGTGCCAGCTCACCCCCGGGACTTACTCAAGAGACCCAGTACTTC. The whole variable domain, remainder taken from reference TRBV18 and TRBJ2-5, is NAGVMQNPRHLVRRRGQEARLRCSPMKGHSHVYWYRQLPEEGLKFMVYLQKENIIDESGMPKERFSAEFPKEGPSILRIQQVVRGDSAAYFCASSPPGLTQETQYFGPGTRLLVL.

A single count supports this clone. The CDR3 region has the DNA TGCAGTGCTAGTGATAGCGGGGGCCTTAGCTCCTACAATGAGCAGTTCTTC. It codes for CSASDSGGLSSYNEQFF. The chain combines TRBV20-1 with TRBJ2-1; 9 bases are shared with TRBD2. Germline CDR1 is DFQATT and CDR2 is SNEGSKA (reference sequence). The CDR3 has 17 amino acids. The V segment lost 3 bases and the J segment 0 bases; nucleotides outside the gene matches: 9.

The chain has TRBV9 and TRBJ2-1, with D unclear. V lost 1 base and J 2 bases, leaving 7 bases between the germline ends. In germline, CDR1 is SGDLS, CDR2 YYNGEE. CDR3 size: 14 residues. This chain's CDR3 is CASSVHGPYNEQFF. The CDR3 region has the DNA TGTGCCAGCAGCGTACATGGGCCCTACAATGAGCAGTTCTTC. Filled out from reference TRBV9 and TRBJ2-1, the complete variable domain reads DSGVTQTPKHLITATGQRVTLRCSPRSGDLSVYWYQQSLDQGLQFLIQYYNGEERAKGNILERFSAQQFPDLHSELNLSSLELGDSALYFCASSVHGPYNEQFFGPGTRLTVL.

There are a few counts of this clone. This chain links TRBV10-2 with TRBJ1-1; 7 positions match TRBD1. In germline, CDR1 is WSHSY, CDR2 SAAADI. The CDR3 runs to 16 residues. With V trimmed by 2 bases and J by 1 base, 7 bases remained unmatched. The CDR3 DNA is TGCGCCAGCAGTGAGCCGGGAGGGGGCGGGAACACTGAAGCTTTCTTT. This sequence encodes CASSEPGGGGNTEAFF.

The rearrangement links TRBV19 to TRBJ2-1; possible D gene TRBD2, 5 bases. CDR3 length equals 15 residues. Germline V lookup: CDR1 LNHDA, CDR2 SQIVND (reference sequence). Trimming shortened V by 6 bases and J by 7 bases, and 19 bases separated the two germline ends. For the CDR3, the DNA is TGTGCCAGTAGATCGGGTCCGGGGTCCAGGAATGAGCAGTTCTTC. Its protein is CASRSGPGSRNEQFF.

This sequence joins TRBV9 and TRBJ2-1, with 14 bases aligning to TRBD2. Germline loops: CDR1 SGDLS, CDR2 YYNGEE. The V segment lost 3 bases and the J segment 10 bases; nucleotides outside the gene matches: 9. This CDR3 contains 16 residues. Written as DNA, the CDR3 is TGTGCCAGCAGCGAAAAGGGACTAGCGGGAGTCTTGGAGCAGTTCTTC. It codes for CASSEKGLAGVLEQFF.

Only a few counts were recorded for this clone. The CDR3 region is CASRTSGKETQYF. In DNA form, the CDR3 reads TGTGCCAGCCGCACTAGCGGGAAAGAGACCCAGTACTTC. The rearrangement uses TRBV27 and TRBJ2-5, with 10 bases matching TRBD2. The CDR3 runs 13 residues. Germline-derived CDR1 and CDR2 are MNHEY and SMNVEV (reference sequence). With 8 bases clipped from V and 3 bases from J, the junction kept 3 bases outside the gene matches.

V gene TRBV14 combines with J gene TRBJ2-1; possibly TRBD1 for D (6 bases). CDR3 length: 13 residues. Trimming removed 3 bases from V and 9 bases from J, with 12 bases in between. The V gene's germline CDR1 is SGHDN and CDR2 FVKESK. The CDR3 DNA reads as TGTGCCAGCAGCCACCAGGGGCTGAGTGAGCAGTTCTTC. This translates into CASSHQGLSEQFF.

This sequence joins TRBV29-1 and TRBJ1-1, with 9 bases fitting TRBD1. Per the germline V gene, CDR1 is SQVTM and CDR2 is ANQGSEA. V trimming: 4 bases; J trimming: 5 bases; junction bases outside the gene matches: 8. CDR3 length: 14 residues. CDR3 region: CSVAEGTGRTEAFF. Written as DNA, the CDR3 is TGCAGCGTTGCTGAGGGGACAGGGAGGACTGAAGCTTTCTTT.

Here the CDR3 reads CASSLGWGVGYTF. The CDR3 bases are TGTGCCAGCAGCTTAGGTTGGGGGGTTGGCTACACCTTC. The chain joins TRBV11-2 to TRBJ1-2; a weak D match, TRBD1 (5 bases). CDR1 SGHAT and CDR2 FQNNGV come from the germline V gene. The V and J ends lost 1 base and 7 bases respectively, with 10 bases between them. The CDR3 totals 13 residues.

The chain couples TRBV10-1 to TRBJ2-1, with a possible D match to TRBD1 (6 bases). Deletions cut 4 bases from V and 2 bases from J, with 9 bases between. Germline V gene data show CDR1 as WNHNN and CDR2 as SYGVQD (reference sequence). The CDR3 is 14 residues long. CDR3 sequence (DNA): TGCGCCAGCAGTGGTTCAGGGGCCTACAATGAGCAGTTCTTC. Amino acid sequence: CASSGSGAYNEQFF.